One sample yielded the 27 T cell receptor beta chains listed below, sequenced in a study of cytomegalovirus exposure and HLA in healthy donors. Amplification used 60 Vbeta primers and 13 Jbeta primers. Libraries were prepared by immunoSEQ multiplex PCR; TCRdb keeps only in-frame clonotypes and omits some of them. The data contain around 130,000 clones, roughly four fifths of them singletons. The sample consisted of PBMCs. Receptors originate from a woman in her thirties or forties in good health and CMV-seropositive.

V gene TRBV5-6 combines with J gene TRBJ2-7, with a weak D call TRBD1 (5 bases). Germline CDR1 and CDR2: SGHDT and YYEEEE. The CDR3 has 14 residues. Trimming took off 6 bases at V and 3 bases at J, with 16 bases between the two ends. The CDR3, as DNA: TGTGCCAGCACCCTTCGTAGGGGCCACTACGAGCAGTACTTC. It yields the protein CASTLRRGHYEQYF.

There are a few counts of this clone. The chain uses TRBV28 and TRBJ1-1; D gene uncertain. Trimming stripped 6 bases from V and 10 bases from J, with 12 bases between. The CDR3 covers 11 residues. Germline loops: CDR1 MDHEN, CDR2 SYDVKM. In DNA form, the CDR3 reads TGTGCCAGCAGAGACCGGGGAATAGCTTTCTTT. Translating gives CASRDRGIAFF.

J is TRBJ2-3 and V is TRBV2; D unresolved. The CDR3 is made up of 13 amino acids. Germline V CDR1 and CDR2: SNHLY, FYNNEI. V lost 10 bases and J 4 bases, leaving 15 bases between the germline ends. The CDR3 DNA sequence: TGTGCCACGAAGCGAGCCCCCCCAGATACGCAGTATTTT. Amino acid sequence: CATKRAPPDTQYF.

The genes are TRBV11-2 and TRBJ1-2; 8 positions match TRBD1. CDR1 SGHAT and CDR2 FQNNGV come from the germline V gene. The ends lost 4 bases at V and 5 bases at J; junction bases unmatched: 9. The CDR3 runs 15 residues. CDR3 sequence reads: CASSSDREEGYGYTF. Here the CDR3 DNA reads TGTGCCAGCAGCTCGGACAGGGAGGAGGGGTATGGCTACACCTTC.

With respect to this clone: The junction does not match germline at one end; this may be a read error. The rearrangement joins TRBV5-1 to TRBJ2-1; 7 bases align to TRBD2. The germline CDR1 and CDR2 sequences are SGHRS and YFSETQ. This CDR3 region has 16 residues. The chain's CDR3 is CASSAFGGTSYNEQLF. The CDR3 bases are TGCGCCAGCAGCGCATTCGGGGGGACTTCCTACAATGAGCAGCTCTTC.

This sequence joins TRBV5-6 and TRBJ2-7; TRBD1 agrees at 10 bases. The CDR3 runs to 14 residues. Unmatched junction bases numbered 8, after V lost 5 bases and J lost 6 bases. The germline gives CDR1 SGHDT, CDR2 YYEEEE. CDR3 sequence reads: CASRPGTGVGEQYF. CDR3 bases: TGTGCCAGCAGACCCGGGACAGGGGTCGGCGAGCAGTACTTC.

The chain links TRBV6-1 to TRBJ1-6, with unresolved D. CDR3 length: 17 residues. From germline, CDR1 is MNHNS and CDR2 SASEGT. V lost 1 base and J 0 bases, leaving 10 bases between the germline ends. This CDR3 reads CASSEGSAGSYNSPLHF. CDR3 nucleotide sequence: TGTGCCAGCAGTGAAGGGTCGGCGGGCTCCTATAATTCACCCCTCCACTTT.

This chain links TRBV7-2 with TRBJ2-3, with 7 nucleotides matching TRBD1. The CDR3 runs to 15 residues. Trimming took 5 bases from V and 9 from J; bases not matched to a gene: 14. Germline assignment: CDR1 SGHTA and CDR2 FQGNSA. CDR3: CASSLDRMPTGTQYF. The CDR3 DNA reads TGTGCCAGCAGCCTGGACAGGATGCCCACAGGGACGCAGTATTTT.

The genes are TRBV5-1 and TRBJ2-5; TRBD2 aligns across 11 bases. Judging by the DNA end, TRBJ2-7 fits better; the J call may be wrong. The germline CDR1 and CDR2 sequences are SGHRS and YFSETQ. There are 15 residues in the CDR3. CDR3 amino acids: CASRYSGGAQAEQYF. The CDR3 coding sequence is TGCGCCAGCAGGTATAGCGGGGGGGCCCAGGCCGAGCAGTACTTC.

This clone was observed a few times. The chain carries TRBV6-1 and TRBJ2-7; D gene uncertain. The CDR3 is 12 residues long. The V end lost 6 bases, the J end lost 2 bases, and 8 bases lay between the germline ends. Germline CDR1 reads MNHNS; CDR2 reads SASEGT. This CDR3 is CASSPGPYEQYF. The CDR3 coding sequence is TGTGCCAGCAGCCCCGGTCCCTACGAGCAGTACTTC.

This chain connects TRBV2 to TRBJ2-7; TRBD1 agrees at 7 bases. J was trimmed by 0 bases and V by 5 bases; bases with no gene match: 7. The CDR3 runs 15 residues. Germline V gene data show CDR1 as SNHLY and CDR2 as FYNNEI. The CDR3 DNA is TGTGCCAGCAGTACAGGGGTTTCGAGCTCCTACGAGCAGTACTTC. It encodes CASSTGVSSSYEQYF.

The chain recombines TRBV9 with TRBJ2-5; 9 bases are a match to TRBD1. CDR3 length: 15 amino acids. Germline V gene data show CDR1 as SGDLS and CDR2 as YYNGEE. Losses at the gene ends were 3 bases for V and 5 bases for J; bases not matched to a gene: 8. CDR3 residues: CASSAKQGAGETQYF. CDR3 sequence (DNA): TGTGCCAGCAGCGCGAAACAGGGGGCGGGGGAGACCCAGTACTTC.

The sample holds a few counts of this clone. The chain has TRBV19 and TRBJ1-1; a weak D match, TRBD1 (5 bases). The V and J ends lost 5 bases and 2 bases respectively, with 21 bases between them. CDR3 size: 17 residues. From germline, CDR1 is LNHDA and CDR2 SQIVND (reference sequence). CDR3 amino acids: CASSQGLSLYPNTEAFF. As DNA, the CDR3 is TGTGCCAGTAGTCAGGGACTAAGCCTTTATCCTAACACTGAAGCTTTCTTT.

V gene TRBV5-1 combines with J gene TRBJ2-3; a possible D gene is TRBD2 (5 bases). Trimming removed 7 bases at V and 2 bases at J, with 8 bases between. Germline assignment: CDR1 SGHRS and CDR2 YFSETQ. The CDR3 loop spans 12 amino acids. The CDR3 DNA is TGCGCCAGCGGAGACTACACAGATACGCAGTATTTT. Amino acid sequence: CASGDYTDTQYF.

This rearrangement joins TRBV11-2 to TRBJ2-7; weak D call: TRBD2 (5 bases). V was pared by 6 bases and J by 2 bases, with 5 bases between. The length of the CDR3 is 11 residues. The germline CDR1 and CDR2 sequences are SGHAT and FQNNGV. CDR3 region: CASRRAYEQYF. CDR3 bases: TGTGCCAGCAGGCGGGCCTACGAGCAGTACTTC.

The J gene is TRBJ2-3, the V gene TRBV2; possible D gene TRBD1, 5 bases. From germline, CDR1 is SNHLY and CDR2 FYNNEI. This CDR3 spans 13 amino acids. The V and J ends lost 4 bases and 4 bases respectively, with 9 bases between them. The CDR3 bases are TGTGCCAGCAGTGTGCAGGGCGCAGATACGCAGTATTTT. Translated, it gives CASSVQGADTQYF.

This clone was recorded a few times. The V gene is TRBV7-9, the J gene TRBJ1-3; TRBD1 matches at 7 bases. The CDR3 loop spans 16 amino acids. V lost 8 bases to trimming and J lost 4 bases; unmatched junction nucleotides: 14. The germline V gene has CDR1 SEHNR and CDR2 FQNEAQ (reference sequence). The CDR3 DNA reads TGTGCCAGCTTCAACCCACAGGGGTTCGCCGGAAACACCATATATTTT. Residues: CASFNPQGFAGNTIYF.

This chain connects TRBV6-1 to TRBJ1-2; D gene unclear. The CDR3 loop spans 12 amino acids. Germline values: CDR1 MNHNS, CDR2 SASEGT. V was clipped by 4 bases and J by 7 bases, with 10 bases between them. CDR3 loop: CASSVRGFGYTF. DNA for the CDR3: TGTGCCAGCAGTGTACGAGGGTTTGGCTACACCTTC.

The chain couples TRBV5-1 to TRBJ1-3; D ambiguous. The CDR3 runs 13 residues. Per germline, CDR1 SGHRS and CDR2 YFSETQ. Trimming pared 3 bases from V and 3 bases from J, leaving 7 bases between. The CDR3 protein is CASSWAIGNTIYF. In DNA form, the CDR3 reads TGCGCCAGCAGCTGGGCGATTGGAAACACCATATATTTT.

In DNA form, the CDR3 reads TGTGCCAGCAGCTTCGACAGAGGAAATGAAAAACTGTTTTTT. It encodes CASSFDRGNEKLFF. The chain joins TRBV5-4 to TRBJ1-4; possibly TRBD1 for D (5 bases). Looked up from germline, CDR1 is SGHNT and CDR2 is YYREEE (reference sequence). This CDR3 contains 14 residues. V was clipped by 2 bases and J by 5 bases, with 10 bases between them. Variable domain in full (rest from reference TRBV5-4 and TRBJ1-4): ETGVTQSPTHLIKTRGQQVTLRCSSQSGHNTVSWYQQALGQGPQFIFQYYREEENGRGNFPPRFSGLQFPNYSSELNVNALELDDSALYLCASSFDRGNEKLFFGSGTQLSVL.

The chain links TRBV6-5 to TRBJ2-1, with D perhaps TRBD2 (6 bases). Trimming pared 2 bases from V and 4 bases from J, leaving 12 bases between. The CDR3 covers 15 residues. Germline loops: CDR1 MNHEY, CDR2 SVGAGI. The CDR3 is CASSYLGREYNEQFF. The CDR3 nucleotides are TGTGCCAGCAGTTACCTCGGCCGGGAGTACAATGAGCAGTTCTTC.

The chain employs TRBV6-1 and TRBJ2-1, with 7 bases fitting TRBD2. Germline V gene sequence: CDR1 MNHNS, CDR2 SASEGT. The CDR3 extends over 14 amino acids. V gave up 3 bases and J gave up 8 bases; unmatched junction bases: 7. The CDR3 region has the DNA TGTGCCAGCAGTGAGCGGACTAGTGTCGATGAGCAGTTCTTC. Amino acids: CASSERTSVDEQFF.

In its sample, this clone was seen once. The rearrangement uses TRBV6-5 and TRBJ1-2, with TRBD1 identical over 9 bases. CDR1 and CDR2 from the germline V gene are MNHEY and SVGAGI. The length of the CDR3 is 16 residues. V lost 2 bases to trimming and J lost 3 bases; unmatched junction nucleotides: 7. CDR3 amino acids: CASSYPTGGKDYGYTF. CDR3 coding DNA: TGTGCCAGCAGTTACCCGACAGGGGGTAAGGACTATGGCTACACCTTC.

The rearrangement joins TRBV18 to TRBJ2-2; 8 bases align to TRBD2. Per the germline V gene, CDR1 is KGHSH and CDR2 is LQKENI. The CDR3 runs 14 residues. With 5 bases clipped from V and 3 bases from J, the junction kept 2 bases outside the gene matches. CDR3 sequence: CASSGLADTGELFF. CDR3 DNA sequence: TGTGCCAGCTCAGGACTAGCCGACACCGGGGAGCTGTTTTTT.

This clone has only a few counts. This chain uses TRBV7-9 with TRBJ2-7; 7 bases match TRBD1. CDR3 length: 15 amino acids. V gave up 5 bases and J gave up 2 bases; unmatched junction bases: 9. Germline loops: CDR1 SEHNR, CDR2 FQNEAQ (reference sequence). CDR3 sequence reads: CASSPRGSGPYEQYF. The CDR3 DNA is TGTGCCAGCAGCCCCAGGGGGAGCGGCCCCTACGAGCAGTACTTC.

The V and J genes are TRBV18 and TRBJ2-7; the D gene is possibly TRBD1 (5 bases). With 3 bases removed from V and 0 bases from J, the gap between germline ends came to 15 bases. CDR1 KGHSH and CDR2 LQKENI come from the germline V gene. The CDR3 has 16 amino acids. In DNA, the CDR3 is TGTGCCAGCTCACCCAGGGTAATGGGTGGCTCCTACGAGCAGTACTTC. Its protein is CASSPRVMGGSYEQYF.

V and J are TRBV5-4 and TRBJ2-3; TRBD2 aligns across 10 bases. The CDR3 is 16 residues long. Germline V gives CDR1 SGHNT, CDR2 YYREEE (reference sequence). The junction had 6 bases not matched to a gene; V was cut back by 5 bases and J by 0 bases. The DNA of the CDR3 is TGTGCCAGCAGTCTGCGGACTAGCGGTAGCACAGATACGCAGTATTTT. Translated, it gives CASSLRTSGSTDTQYF.